These T cell receptor beta chains were read from a single sample in a study of technical replicates of blood from a handful of donors. Using immunoSEQ multiplex PCR, the repertoire was profiled, and TCRdb retains in-frame clones only, with some absent. The table has roughly 69,000 clones, 95% to 98% seen once. Input material: T cells isolated from PBMCs. These receptors were taken from a human donor in good health. Both conserved end residues are trimmed from each CDR3. The order of the fields is V gene, J gene, clone size, CDR3 protein. For some rows the clone size is stated as once, few or many, or as a class when expanded; others skip it.

v_call: TRBV7-9; j_call: TRBJ1-1; clone_size: .; cdr3_aa: ASSPGGDTEAF
v_call: TRBV14; j_call: TRBJ1-2; clone_size: .; cdr3_aa: ASSPFQGVGGYT
v_call: TRBV5-4; j_call: TRBJ1-1; clone_size: .; cdr3_aa: ASSLGDTEAF
v_call: TRBV19; j_call: TRBJ2-3; clone_size: .; cdr3_aa: ASSMRKGGTDTQY
v_call: TRBV7-3; j_call: TRBJ2-3; clone_size: .; cdr3_aa: ASSLYGLETDTQY
v_call: TRBV5-4; j_call: TRBJ1-1; clone_size: .; cdr3_aa: ASSPSDRVNTEAF
v_call: TRBV9; j_call: TRBJ2-1; clone_size: .; cdr3_aa: ASSVGGLAGYEQF
v_call: TRBV5-1; j_call: TRBJ2-1; clone_size: .; cdr3_aa: ASSLAWAAEQF
v_call: TRBV19; j_call: TRBJ2-5; clone_size: .; cdr3_aa: ASSRSLDFLAETQY
v_call: TRBV2; j_call: TRBJ2-2; clone_size: .; cdr3_aa: ASTGQGLTGELF
v_call: TRBV11-3; j_call: TRBJ2-3; clone_size: .; cdr3_aa: ASSTPGLATQY
v_call: TRBV5-4; j_call: TRBJ1-1; clone_size: .; cdr3_aa: ASSLGGRGTEAF
v_call: TRBV19; j_call: TRBJ2-7; clone_size: .; cdr3_aa: ASSIDTGIEQY
v_call: TRBV6-5; j_call: TRBJ1-3; clone_size: .; cdr3_aa: ASSYSQGARGPLY
v_call: TRBV2; j_call: TRBJ2-1; clone_size: .; cdr3_aa: ASSEMDRRDEQF
v_call: TRBV11-1; j_call: TRBJ2-1; clone_size: .; cdr3_aa: ASSLEGGGYNEQF
v_call: TRBV10-1; j_call: TRBJ2-7; clone_size: .; cdr3_aa: ASSEAGSYEQY
v_call: TRBV6-1; j_call: TRBJ1-1; clone_size: once; cdr3_aa: ASSEAPAGVNTEAF
v_call: TRBV4-2; j_call: TRBJ2-1; clone_size: .; cdr3_aa: ASSQDWQNRDRAFDEQF
v_call: TRBV6-1; j_call: TRBJ1-1; clone_size: .; cdr3_aa: ASSEGHLLNTEAF
v_call: TRBV5-4; j_call: TRBJ1-2; clone_size: .; cdr3_aa: ASSLPGTGAYGYT
v_call: TRBV28; j_call: TRBJ1-1; clone_size: .; cdr3_aa: ASSLAWGQLNTEAF
v_call: TRBV19; j_call: TRBJ1-1; clone_size: .; cdr3_aa: ASWDRGRSNTEAF
v_call: TRBV5-1; j_call: TRBJ1-1; clone_size: .; cdr3_aa: ASSLGGFMNTEAF
v_call: TRBV6-4; j_call: TRBJ2-2; clone_size: .; cdr3_aa: ASSELAGLTGELF
v_call: TRBV6-1; j_call: TRBJ2-7; clone_size: once; cdr3_aa: ASSPSRNPYEQY
v_call: TRBV2; j_call: TRBJ2-7; clone_size: .; cdr3_aa: ASSEVEGIYEQY
v_call: TRBV2; j_call: TRBJ2-7; clone_size: .; cdr3_aa: ASSEGFPGDEQY
v_call: TRBV27; j_call: TRBJ1-2; clone_size: .; cdr3_aa: ASSPAGAFYGYT
v_call: TRBV6-5; j_call: TRBJ2-4; clone_size: .; cdr3_aa: ASSYSPRDIQY
v_call: TRBV6-5; j_call: TRBJ2-5; clone_size: .; cdr3_aa: ASSSSGTDQETQY
v_call: TRBV2; j_call: TRBJ2-7; clone_size: .; cdr3_aa: ASSETSGVPYEQY